This TCR beta chain was obtained from a study of a mutant IDH1 vaccine in newly diagnosed glioma. Study-wide context: The study started vaccination 4-6 weeks after radiotherapy alone, or with temozolomide cycles. Treated patients comprised 62.5% males and around 40% females, mean age roughly 43 years.

Trimming pared 7 bases from V and 7 bases from J, leaving 13 bases between. The CDR3 sequence is 13 residues long. CDR1 and CDR2 (germline): MNHEY, SVGAGI. Profiling relied on immunoSEQ multiplex PCR, and the TCRdb table lists in-frame clones only, not all of them. The repertoire holds over 45,000 clones, with around 92% as singletons. The table lists this clone with a few counts. Its antigen is currently unknown. Time point meaning: week 35, safety follow-up. What each vaccine dose contained was 300 ug of mutant IDH1 20-mer peptide, accompanied by topical imiquimod. The chain links TRBV6-5 to TRBJ1-4; TRBD1 is a possible D gene (6 bases). This specimen was PBMCs, taken from a glioma patient whose treatment included an IDH1 peptide vaccine. This TCR was recovered from a man aged 50 or older with glioma. The CDR3 nucleotides read TGTGCCAGCAAGAGGTCCAGGGGTGAAAAACTGTTTTTT. It is translated as CASKRSRGEKLFF.